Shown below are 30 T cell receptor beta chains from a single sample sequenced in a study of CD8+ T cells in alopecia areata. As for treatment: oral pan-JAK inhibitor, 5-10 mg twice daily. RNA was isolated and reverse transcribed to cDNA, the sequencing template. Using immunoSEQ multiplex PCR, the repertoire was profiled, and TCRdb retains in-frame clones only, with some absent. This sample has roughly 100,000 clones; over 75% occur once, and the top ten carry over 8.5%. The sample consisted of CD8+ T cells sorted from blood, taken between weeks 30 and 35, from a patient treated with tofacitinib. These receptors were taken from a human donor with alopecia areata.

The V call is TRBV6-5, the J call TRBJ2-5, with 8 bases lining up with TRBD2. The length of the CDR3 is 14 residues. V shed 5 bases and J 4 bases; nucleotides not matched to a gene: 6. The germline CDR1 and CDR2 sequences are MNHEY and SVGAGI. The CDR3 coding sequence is TGTGCCAGCAGTACCGGGGGGGTGGGAGAGACCCAGTACTTC. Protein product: CASSTGGVGETQYF.

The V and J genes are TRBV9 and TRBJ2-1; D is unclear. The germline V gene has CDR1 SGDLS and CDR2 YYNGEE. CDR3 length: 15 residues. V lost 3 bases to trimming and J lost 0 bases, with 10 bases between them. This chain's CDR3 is CASSGVASSYNEQFF. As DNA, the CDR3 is TGTGCCAGCAGCGGGGTAGCAAGCTCCTACAATGAGCAGTTCTTC.

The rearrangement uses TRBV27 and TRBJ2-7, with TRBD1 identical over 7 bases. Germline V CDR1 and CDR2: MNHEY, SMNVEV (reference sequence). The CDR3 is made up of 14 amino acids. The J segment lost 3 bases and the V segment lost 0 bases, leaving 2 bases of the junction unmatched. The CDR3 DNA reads TGTGCCAGCAGTTTATCAGGGGACAGCTACGAGCAGTACTTC. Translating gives CASSLSGDSYEQYF.

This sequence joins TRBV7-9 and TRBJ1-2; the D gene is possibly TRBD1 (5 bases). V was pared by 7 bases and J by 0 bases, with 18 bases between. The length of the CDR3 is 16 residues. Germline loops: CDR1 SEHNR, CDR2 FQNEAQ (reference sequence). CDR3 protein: CASTSVDSYSNYGYTF. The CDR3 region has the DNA TGTGCCAGCACCTCCGTAGACAGCTACTCTAACTATGGCTACACCTTC.

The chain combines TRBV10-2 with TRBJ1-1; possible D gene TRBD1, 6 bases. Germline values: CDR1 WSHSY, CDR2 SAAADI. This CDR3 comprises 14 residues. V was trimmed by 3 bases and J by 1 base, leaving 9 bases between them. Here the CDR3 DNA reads TGCGCCAGCAGTGAATCCAGGGGGAACACTGAAGCTTTCTTT. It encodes CASSESRGNTEAFF.

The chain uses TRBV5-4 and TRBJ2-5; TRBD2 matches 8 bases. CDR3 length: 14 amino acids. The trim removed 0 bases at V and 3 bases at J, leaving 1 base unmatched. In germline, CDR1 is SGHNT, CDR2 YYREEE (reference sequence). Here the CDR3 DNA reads TGTGCCAGCAGCTTGGCCGGGGGGGAAGAGACCCAGTACTTC. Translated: CASSLAGGEETQYF.

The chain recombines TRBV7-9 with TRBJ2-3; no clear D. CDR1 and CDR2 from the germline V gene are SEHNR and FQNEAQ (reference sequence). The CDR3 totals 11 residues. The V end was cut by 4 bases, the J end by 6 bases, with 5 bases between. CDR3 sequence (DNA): TGTGCCAGCAGCTCCCCTGATACGCAGTATTTT. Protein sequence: CASSSPDTQYF.

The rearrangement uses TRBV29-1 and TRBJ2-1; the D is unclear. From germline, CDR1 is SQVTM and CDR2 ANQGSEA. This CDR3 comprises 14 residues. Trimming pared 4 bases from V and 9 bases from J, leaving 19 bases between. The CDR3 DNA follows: TGCAGCGTTGTTCGGGTCGAGAGTTTTGCTGAGCAGTTCTTC. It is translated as CSVVRVESFAEQFF.

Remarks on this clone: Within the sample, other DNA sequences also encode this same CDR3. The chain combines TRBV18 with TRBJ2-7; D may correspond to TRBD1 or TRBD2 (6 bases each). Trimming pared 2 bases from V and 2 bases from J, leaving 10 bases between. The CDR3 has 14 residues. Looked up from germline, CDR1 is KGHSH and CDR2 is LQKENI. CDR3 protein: CASSPGGGPYEQYF. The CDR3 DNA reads TGTGCCAGCTCACCAGGAGGGGGGCCCTACGAGCAGTACTTC.

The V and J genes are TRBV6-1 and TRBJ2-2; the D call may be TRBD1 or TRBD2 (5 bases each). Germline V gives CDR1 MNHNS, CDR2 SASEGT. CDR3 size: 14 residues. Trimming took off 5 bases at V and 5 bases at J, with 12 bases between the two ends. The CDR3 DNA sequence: TGTGCCAGCAGTTCAGGGACCGAAACCGGGGAGCTGTTTTTT. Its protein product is CASSSGTETGELFF.

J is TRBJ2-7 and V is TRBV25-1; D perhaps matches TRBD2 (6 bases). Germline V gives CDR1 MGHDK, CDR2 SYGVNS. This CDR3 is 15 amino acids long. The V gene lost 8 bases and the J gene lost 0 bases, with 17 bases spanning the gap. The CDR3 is CASAGVGRSSYEQYF. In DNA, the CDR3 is TGTGCCAGCGCCGGGGTCGGGAGAAGCTCCTACGAGCAGTACTTC.

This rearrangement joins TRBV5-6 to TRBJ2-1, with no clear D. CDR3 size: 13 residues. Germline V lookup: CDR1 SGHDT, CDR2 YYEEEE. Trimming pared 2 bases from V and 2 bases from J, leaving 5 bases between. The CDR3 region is CASSLQPYNEQFF. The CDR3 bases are TGTGCCAGCAGCTTACAGCCCTACAATGAGCAGTTCTTC.

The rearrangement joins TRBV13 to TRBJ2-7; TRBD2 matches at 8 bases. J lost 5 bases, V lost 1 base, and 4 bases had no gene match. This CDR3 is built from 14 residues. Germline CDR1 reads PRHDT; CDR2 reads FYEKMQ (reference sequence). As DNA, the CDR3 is TGTGCCAGCAGCTTAGAGCGGCGGGAGGACGAGCAGTACTTC. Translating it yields CASSLERREDEQYF.

The CDR3 protein is CASSRTGTGGAGLDGYTF. CDR3 in DNA: TGCGCCAGCAGCCGTACCGGGACAGGGGGCGCTGGTCTCGATGGCTACACCTTC. The chain has TRBV5-1 and TRBJ1-2, with TRBD1 identical over 12 bases. The CDR3 consists of 18 residues. CDR1 and CDR2 (germline): SGHRS, YFSETQ. After removal of 4 bases from V and 6 bases from J, the junction contained 16 bases not matched to a gene.

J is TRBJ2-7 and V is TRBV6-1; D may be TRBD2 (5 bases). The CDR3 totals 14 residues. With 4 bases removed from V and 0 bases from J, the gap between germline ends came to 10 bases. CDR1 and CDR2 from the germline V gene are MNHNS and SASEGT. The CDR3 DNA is TGTGCCAGCAGTGGGAGCGGACCCTCCTACGAGCAGTACTTC. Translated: CASSGSGPSYEQYF.

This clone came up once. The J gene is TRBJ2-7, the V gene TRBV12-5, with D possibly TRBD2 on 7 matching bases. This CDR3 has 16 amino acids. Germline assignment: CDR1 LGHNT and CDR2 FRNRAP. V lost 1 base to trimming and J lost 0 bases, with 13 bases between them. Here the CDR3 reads CASGLEGGRSSYEQYF. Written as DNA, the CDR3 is TGTGCTAGTGGTTTGGAGGGGGGGAGAAGCTCCTACGAGCAGTACTTC. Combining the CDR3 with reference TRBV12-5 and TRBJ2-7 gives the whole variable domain DARVTQTPRHKVTEMGQEVTMRCQPILGHNTVFWYRQTMMQGLELLAYFRNRAPLDDSGMPKDRFSAEMPDATLATLKIQPSEPRDSAVYFCASGLEGGRSSYEQYFGPGTRLTVT.

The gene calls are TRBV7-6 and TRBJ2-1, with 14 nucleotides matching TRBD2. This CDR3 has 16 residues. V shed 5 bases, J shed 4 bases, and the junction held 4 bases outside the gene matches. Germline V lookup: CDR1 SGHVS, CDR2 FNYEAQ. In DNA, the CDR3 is TGTGCCAGCAGCCCGTGGACTAGCGGGGGGTACAATGAGCAGTTCTTC. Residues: CASSPWTSGGYNEQFF.

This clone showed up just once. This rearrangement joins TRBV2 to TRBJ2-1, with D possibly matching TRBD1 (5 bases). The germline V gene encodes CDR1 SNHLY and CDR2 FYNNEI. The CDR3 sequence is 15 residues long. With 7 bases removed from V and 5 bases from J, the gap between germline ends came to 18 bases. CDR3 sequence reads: CASTPEVMDNNEQFF. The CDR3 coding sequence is TGTGCCAGCACCCCGGAAGTAATGGACAACAATGAGCAGTTCTTC.

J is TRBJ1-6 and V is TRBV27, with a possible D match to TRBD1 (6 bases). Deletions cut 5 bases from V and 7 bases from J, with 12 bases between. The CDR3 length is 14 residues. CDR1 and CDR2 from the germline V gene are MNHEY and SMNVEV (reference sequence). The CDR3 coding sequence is TGTGCCAGCAGTACGGGGGCTTGGAATTCACCCCTCCACTTT. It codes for CASSTGAWNSPLHF.

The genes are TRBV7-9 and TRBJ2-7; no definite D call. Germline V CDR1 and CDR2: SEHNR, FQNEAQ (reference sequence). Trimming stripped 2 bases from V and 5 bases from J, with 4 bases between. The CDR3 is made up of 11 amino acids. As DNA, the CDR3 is TGTGCCAGCAGCTTACGAGACGAGCAGTACTTC. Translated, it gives CASSLRDEQYF.

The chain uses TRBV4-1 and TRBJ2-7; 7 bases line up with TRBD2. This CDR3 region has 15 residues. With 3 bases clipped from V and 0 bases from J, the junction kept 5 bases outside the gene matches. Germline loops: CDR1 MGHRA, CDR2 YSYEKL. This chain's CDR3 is CASSHLAEGSYEQYF. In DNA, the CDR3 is TGCGCCAGCAGCCATCTAGCGGAAGGCTCCTACGAGCAGTACTTC.

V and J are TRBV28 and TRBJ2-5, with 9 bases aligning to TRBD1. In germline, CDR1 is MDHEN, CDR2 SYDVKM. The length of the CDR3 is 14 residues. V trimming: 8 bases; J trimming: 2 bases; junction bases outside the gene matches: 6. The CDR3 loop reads CASGGTGLQETQYF. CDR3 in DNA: TGTGCCAGCGGGGGGACAGGGTTACAAGAGACCCAGTACTTC. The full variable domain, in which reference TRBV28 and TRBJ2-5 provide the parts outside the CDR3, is DVKVTQSSRYLVKRTGEKVFLECVQDMDHENMFWYRQDPGLGLRLIYFSYDVKMKEKGDIPEGYSVSREKKERFSLILESASTNQTSMYLCASGGTGLQETQYFGPGTRLLVL.

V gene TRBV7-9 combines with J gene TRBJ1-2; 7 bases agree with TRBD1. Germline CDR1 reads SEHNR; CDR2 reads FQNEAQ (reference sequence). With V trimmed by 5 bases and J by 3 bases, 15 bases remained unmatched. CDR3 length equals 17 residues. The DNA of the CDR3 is TGTGCCAGCAGCCAAATTACTCCAGGGACAGCGGACTATGGCTACACCTTC. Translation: CASSQITPGTADYGYTF.

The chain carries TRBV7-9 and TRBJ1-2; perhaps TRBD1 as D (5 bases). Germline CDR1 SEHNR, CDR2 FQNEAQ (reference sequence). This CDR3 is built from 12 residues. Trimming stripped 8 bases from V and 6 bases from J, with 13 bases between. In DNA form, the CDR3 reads TGTGCCAGCCTCGGGGGACGCGATGGCTACACCTTC. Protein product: CASLGGRDGYTF.

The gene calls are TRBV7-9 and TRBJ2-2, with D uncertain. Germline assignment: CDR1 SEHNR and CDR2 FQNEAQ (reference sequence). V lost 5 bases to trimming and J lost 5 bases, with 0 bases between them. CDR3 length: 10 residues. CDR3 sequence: CASSTGELFF. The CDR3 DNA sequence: TGTGCCAGCAGCACCGGGGAGCTGTTTTTT.

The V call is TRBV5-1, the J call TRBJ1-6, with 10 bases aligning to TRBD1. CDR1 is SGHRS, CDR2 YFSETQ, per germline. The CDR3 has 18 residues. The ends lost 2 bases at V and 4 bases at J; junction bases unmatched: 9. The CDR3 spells CASSFYGTGDSYNSPLHF. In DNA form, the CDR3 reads TGCGCCAGCAGCTTCTACGGGACAGGGGATAGTTATAATTCACCCCTCCACTTT.

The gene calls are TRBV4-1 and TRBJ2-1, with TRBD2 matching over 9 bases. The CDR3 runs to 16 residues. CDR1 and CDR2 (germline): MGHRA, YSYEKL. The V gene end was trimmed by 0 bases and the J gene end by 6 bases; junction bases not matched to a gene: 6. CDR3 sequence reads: CASSQDILAGVNEQFF. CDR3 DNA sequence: TGCGCCAGCAGCCAAGATATACTAGCGGGCGTCAATGAGCAGTTCTTC.

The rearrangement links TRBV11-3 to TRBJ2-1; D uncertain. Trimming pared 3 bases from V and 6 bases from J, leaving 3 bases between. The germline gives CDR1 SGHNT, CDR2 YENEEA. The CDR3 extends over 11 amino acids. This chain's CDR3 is CASSLGNEQFF. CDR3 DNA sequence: TGTGCCAGCAGCTTGGGCAATGAGCAGTTCTTC.

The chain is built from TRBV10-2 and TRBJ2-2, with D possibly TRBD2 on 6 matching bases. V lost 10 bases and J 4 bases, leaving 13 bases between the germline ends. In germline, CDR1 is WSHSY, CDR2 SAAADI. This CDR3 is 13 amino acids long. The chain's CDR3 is CATTTRLTGELFF. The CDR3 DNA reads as TGCGCCACTACGACTAGACTCACCGGGGAGCTGTTTTTT.

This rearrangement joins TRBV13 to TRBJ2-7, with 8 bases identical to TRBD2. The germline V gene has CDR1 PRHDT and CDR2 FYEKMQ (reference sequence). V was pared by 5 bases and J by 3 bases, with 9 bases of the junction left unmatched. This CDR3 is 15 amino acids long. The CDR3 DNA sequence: TGTGCCAGCAGCCCAGAAAGCGGGGGCGACTACGAGCAGTACTTC. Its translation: CASSPESGGDYEQYF. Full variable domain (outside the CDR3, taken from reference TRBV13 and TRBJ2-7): AAGVIQSPRHLIKEKRETATLKCYPIPRHDTVYWYQQGPGQDPQFLISFYEKMQSDKGSIPDRFSAQQFSDYHSELNMSSLELGDSALYFCASSPESGGDYEQYFGPGTRLTVT.